These T cell receptor beta chains were read from a single sample in a study of T cells in Graves' hyperthyroidism and ophthalmopathy. TCRdb reprocessed the multiplex PCR reads with MiXCR, giving one entry per CDR3 protein. Among about 290,000 distinct CDR3 sequences listed, about 14% were seen once. The specimen was blood. The receptor source for this set is a woman in her 30s with Graves' hyperthyroidism that later progressed to Graves' ophthalmopathy. Both conserved end residues are part of each CDR3. Fields, in order: J gene, clone size, D gene, V gene, CDR3 protein, CDR3 DNA. A D gene is named only where the DNA matches it firmly. Not all rows give a size; the values are once, few, many and, for expanded clones, a class.

J: TRBJ1-1
size: few
D: .
V: TRBV4-3
CDR3: CASSQVNLLTTDHTEAFF
DNA: TGCGCCAGCAGCCAAGTTAACCTATTGACGACGGACCACACTGAAGCTTTCTTT

J: TRBJ2-1
size: many
D: TRBD2
V: TRBV4-3
CDR3: CASSQWLAGGWNEQFF
DNA: TGCGCCAGCAGCCAATGGCTAGCGGGAGGCTGGAATGAGCAGTTCTTC

J: TRBJ2-3
size: .
D: .
V: TRBV10-3
CDR3: CAISALALTDTQYF
DNA: TGTGCCATCAGTGCCCTAGCTCTCACAGATACGCAGTATTTT

J: TRBJ2-7
size: many
D: .
V: TRBV12-3/TRBV12-4
CDR3: CASRRGGMTYEQYF
DNA: TGTGCCAGCCGCAGGGGGGGGATGACCTACGAGCAGTACTTC

J: TRBJ2-3
size: many
D: .
V: TRBV4-2
CDR3: CASSQDIRNTQYF
DNA: TGTGCCAGCAGCCAAGATATTAGAAATACGCAGTATTTT

J: TRBJ1-3
size: few
D: .
V: TRBV9
CDR3: CASSVGEAGNTIYF
DNA: TGTGCCAGCAGCGTTGGAGAGGCTGGAAACACCATATATTTT

J: TRBJ2-3
size: few
D: .
V: TRBV19
CDR3: CASTVGGGGKTDTQYF
DNA: TGTGCCAGTACCGTCGGCGGAGGGGGAAAGACAGATACGCAGTATTTT

J: TRBJ1-5
size: many
D: .
V: TRBV6-1
CDR3: CASSTRVWKGFFVRDSNQPQHF
DNA: TGTGCCAGCAGTACCCGGGTTTGGAAAGGTTTCTTCGTCCGTGATAGCAATCAGCCCCAGCATTTT

J: TRBJ2-3
size: many
D: TRBD2
V: TRBV7-8
CDR3: CASSIRQSSGRTDTQYF
DNA: TGTGCCAGCAGCATTAGGCAGTCTAGCGGTCGCACAGATACGCAGTATTTT

J: TRBJ2-1
size: many
D: .
V: TRBV2
CDR3: CASSEEVAGAGGKQFF
DNA: TGTGCCAGCAGTGAAGAGGTTGCTGGGGCCGGGGGTAAGCAGTTCTTC

J: TRBJ2-7
size: many
D: TRBD1
V: TRBV11-2
CDR3: CASSFGTEYEQYF
DNA: TGTGCCAGCAGCTTTGGGACAGAGTACGAGCAGTACTTC

J: TRBJ1-3
size: .
D: .
V: TRBV4-3
CDR3: CASSQDNGGPGNTIYF
DNA: TGCGCCAGCAGCCAAGATAACGGAGGGCCTGGAAACACCATATATTTT

J: TRBJ2-6
size: many
D: .
V: TRBV11-2
CDR3: CASSLDFRAGANVLTF
DNA: TGTGCCAGCAGCTTAGACTTTAGGGCCGGGGCCAACGTCCTGACTTTC

J: TRBJ2-1
size: .
D: .
V: TRBV19
CDR3: CASSIAVTGYNEQFF
DNA: TGTGCCAGTAGTATAGCCGTCACAGGGTACAATGAGCAGTTCTTC

J: TRBJ1-2
size: few
D: TRBD1
V: TRBV7-2
CDR3: CASSSRKGTGGSRYGYTF
DNA: TGTGCCAGCAGCTCCAGGAAAGGGACAGGGGGAAGTCGGTATGGCTACACCTTC

J: TRBJ2-1
size: many
D: .
V: TRBV20-1
CDR3: CSARAGRGTNEQFF
DNA: TGCAGTGCTAGAGCGGGGAGGGGGACCAATGAGCAGTTCTTC

J: TRBJ1-1
size: many
D: .
V: TRBV4-1
CDR3: CASSLRGWYTEAFF
DNA: TGCGCCAGCAGCCTCCGAGGGTGGTACACTGAAGCTTTCTTT

J: TRBJ2-5
size: many
D: TRBD1
V: TRBV27
CDR3: CASSLKQGGGMETQYF
DNA: TGTGCCAGCAGCCTCAAACAGGGGGGCGGAATGGAGACCCAGTACTTC

J: TRBJ2-6
size: few
D: .
V: TRBV4-3
CDR3: CASSRGTGANVLTF
DNA: TGCGCCAGCAGCCGAGGGACTGGGGCCAACGTCCTGACTTTC

J: TRBJ2-7
size: many
D: TRBD1
V: TRBV30
CDR3: CAWSVAGGFYEQYF
DNA: TGTGCCTGGAGTGTGGCAGGGGGCTTCTACGAGCAGTACTTC

J: TRBJ1-2
size: many
D: TRBD1
V: TRBV29-1
CDR3: CSGRTGRTDGYTF
DNA: TGCAGCGGCCGGACAGGGCGAACGGATGGCTACACCTTC

J: TRBJ2-3
size: many
D: .
V: TRBV28
CDR3: CASSWLSQSTDTQYF
DNA: TGTGCCAGCAGTTGGCTGAGCCAGAGCACAGATACGCAGTATTTT

J: TRBJ1-2
size: .
D: .
V: TRBV25-1
CDR3: CASREGSSGYTF
DNA: TGTGCCAGCAGAGAGGGTAGCAGTGGCTACACCTTC

J: TRBJ2-7
size: .
D: .
V: TRBV5-4
CDR3: CASSAPRGYEQYF
DNA: TGTGCCAGCAGCGCGCCCCGGGGCTACGAGCAGTACTTC

J: TRBJ2-4
size: .
D: .
V: TRBV9
CDR3: CASSFTPADTKNIQYF
DNA: TGTGCCAGCAGCTTTACGCCAGCAGACACCAAAAACATTCAGTACTTC

J: TRBJ1-1
size: many
D: .
V: TRBV28
CDR3: CASSLVQTMNTEAFF
DNA: TGTGCCAGCAGTTTAGTTCAGACTATGAACACTGAAGCTTTCTTT

J: TRBJ1-5
size: .
D: TRBD1
V: TRBV19
CDR3: CACRDRPYSNQPQHF
DNA: TGTGCCTGCCGGGACAGACCTTATAGCAATCAGCCCCAGCATTTT

J: TRBJ1-6
size: .
D: TRBD1
V: TRBV9
CDR3: CASSVSDRGNSPLHF
DNA: TGTGCCAGCAGCGTCTCCGACAGGGGAAATTCACCCCTCCACTTT

J: TRBJ2-3
size: many
D: .
V: TRBV11-1
CDR3: CASSSPEGWDTQYF
DNA: TGTGCCAGCAGCTCTCCCGAGGGGTGGGATACGCAGTATTTT

J: TRBJ2-7
size: few
D: TRBD1
V: TRBV20-1
CDR3: CSASDREYGQYF
DNA: TGCAGTGCCTCGGACAGGGAGTACGGGCAGTACTTC

J: TRBJ2-1
size: many
D: .
V: TRBV9
CDR3: CASSVDRGTADNEQFF
DNA: TGTGCCAGCAGCGTAGATAGGGGTACAGCTGACAATGAGCAGTTCTTC

J: TRBJ2-5
size: many
D: .
V: TRBV28
CDR3: CASSGIGYSQETQYF
DNA: TGTGCCAGCAGTGGTATCGGTTACAGCCAAGAGACCCAGTACTTC

J: TRBJ1-2
size: .
D: .
V: TRBV4-1
CDR3: CASSQVGVHGYTF
DNA: TGCGCCAGCAGCCAAGTCGGTGTACATGGCTACACCTTC